The 15 T cell receptor beta chains below come from one sample, sequenced in a study of blood T cell repertoires in COVID-19. Assay: immunoSEQ multiplex PCR; the TCRdb copy retains only in-frame clones and omits some. The table records some 51,000 clones, roughly 90% of them present only once. The material sequenced was peripheral blood. These receptors all stem from a man between 60 and 75 years old with acute or convalescent COVID-19.

The chain is built from TRBV28 and TRBJ1-2; 7 nucleotides align to TRBD1. The V and J ends lost 3 bases and 3 bases, in that order; junction bases with no gene match: 1. Germline values: CDR1 MDHEN, CDR2 SYDVKM. There are 13 residues in the CDR3. CDR3 protein: CASSFTGDYGYTF. The CDR3 nucleotides read TGTGCCAGCAGTTTTACAGGGGACTATGGCTACACCTTC.

The chain couples TRBV28 to TRBJ1-2, with 7 bases lining up with TRBD1. This CDR3 comprises 15 residues. The V gene's germline CDR1 is MDHEN and CDR2 SYDVKM. V trimming: 6 bases; J trimming: 2 bases; junction bases outside the gene matches: 9. The CDR3 is CASSSGTAHNYGYTF. CDR3 nucleotide sequence: TGTGCCAGCAGCAGTGGGACAGCTCACAACTATGGCTACACCTTC.

The chain joins TRBV28 to TRBJ1-4, with D possibly matching TRBD1 (6 bases). The germline V gene encodes CDR1 MDHEN and CDR2 SYDVKM. The V and J ends lost 5 bases and 4 bases respectively, with 17 bases between them. This CDR3 spans 16 amino acids. In nucleotides, the CDR3 is TGTGCCAGCAGTCCCCTGACAGGTCCTGGTAATGAAAAACTGTTTTTT. Translating gives CASSPLTGPGNEKLFF.

The chain couples TRBV2 to TRBJ2-1; D call uncertain. V was trimmed by 4 bases and J by 8 bases, leaving 6 bases between them. The CDR3 is 11 residues long. CDR1 SNHLY and CDR2 FYNNEI come from the germline V gene. CDR3 region: CASSVADEQFF. CDR3 nucleotide sequence: TGTGCCAGCAGTGTTGCGGATGAGCAGTTCTTC.

The genes are TRBV10-3 and TRBJ1-1; D not resolved. The CDR3 runs 15 residues. Per germline, CDR1 ENHRY and CDR2 SYGVKD. V was clipped by 4 bases and J by 11 bases, with 23 bases between them. CDR3: CAISGQERSTREAFF. The CDR3 DNA sequence: TGTGCCATCAGTGGGCAGGAAAGATCAACCAGAGAGGCTTTCTTT.

The chain joins TRBV6-5 to TRBJ1-1, with TRBD1 matching 9 bases. CDR1 MNHEY and CDR2 SVGAGI come from the germline V gene. The CDR3 is 14 residues long. V shed 6 bases and J 4 bases; nucleotides not matched to a gene: 6. Written as DNA, the CDR3 is TGTGCCAGCAGGGGGACAGGGCGGACCACTGAAGCTTTCTTT. This translates into CASRGTGRTTEAFF.

The chain uses TRBV12-5 and TRBJ1-1; D is possibly TRBD1 (6 bases). The V gene's germline CDR1 is LGHNT and CDR2 FRNRAP. The CDR3 covers 17 residues. The V and J ends lost 0 bases and 1 base respectively, with 15 bases between them. The CDR3 DNA reads TGTGCTAGTGGTTTGGTCGTTAGTCGCAGGGGGAACACTGAAGCTTTCTTT. This encodes CASGLVVSRRGNTEAFF.

The chain's CDR3 is CASRRQGDNSPLHF. The CDR3 DNA follows: TGCGCCAGCCGTAGACAGGGGGATAATTCACCCCTCCACTTT. The genes are TRBV4-3 and TRBJ1-6; 9 nucleotides agree with TRBD1. The germline CDR1 and CDR2 sequences are LGHNA and YSLEER. The CDR3 spans 14 residues. The trim removed 8 bases at V and 5 bases at J, leaving 4 bases unmatched.

This clone was seen a single time. The rearrangement links TRBV7-9 to TRBJ1-5; D remains unclear. V lost 4 bases, J lost 6 bases, and 10 bases lay in between. Germline values: CDR1 SEHNR, CDR2 FQNEAQ (reference sequence). The CDR3 consists of 13 residues. For the CDR3, the DNA is TGTGCCAGCAGCTCCATGACGGGTCAGCCCCAGCATTTT. This sequence encodes CASSSMTGQPQHF.

The rearrangement uses TRBV2 and TRBJ1-5; D unresolved. The CDR3 contains 15 residues. V gave up 7 bases and J gave up 0 bases, with 13 bases separating them. Looked up from germline, CDR1 is SNHLY and CDR2 is FYNNEI. DNA of the CDR3: TGTGCCAGCAAACCGGGATCCAATAGCAATCAGCCCCAGCATTTT. Protein sequence: CASKPGSNSNQPQHF.

The chain joins TRBV27 to TRBJ1-2, with 9 nucleotides matching TRBD1. The CDR3 loop spans 13 amino acids. The V segment lost 5 bases and the J segment 7 bases; nucleotides outside the gene matches: 5. The V gene's germline CDR1 is MNHEY and CDR2 SMNVEV (reference sequence). In DNA form, the CDR3 reads TGTGCCAGCAGTCCACAGGGGGCTGGTGGCTACACCTTC. Its translation is CASSPQGAGGYTF.

This clone is a singleton in its sample. At one end, the junction sequence differs from germline, possibly due to a read error. The DNA for the CDR3 is TGTGCTAGCAGCTTAATGCAGGAATCGGCCCCAGCTTACGAGCAGTACTTC. Its protein is CASSLMQESAPAYEQYF. The chain is built from TRBV7-7 and TRBJ2-7; D unresolved. From germline, CDR1 is SSHAT and CDR2 FNYEAQ (reference sequence). This CDR3 is 17 amino acids long.

This rearrangement joins TRBV4-2 to TRBJ1-6; TRBD1 might be the D (5 bases). The CDR3 runs to 17 residues. CDR1 is LGHNA, CDR2 YNFKEQ, per germline. V was trimmed by 0 bases and J by 8 bases, leaving 17 bases between them. Here the CDR3 DNA reads TGTGCCAGCAGCCAAGATCCGTATGGGGGGGGTTATTCACCCCTCCACTTT. Translation gives CASSQDPYGGGYSPLHF.

The V and J genes are TRBV24-1 and TRBJ2-3; 9 positions match TRBD1. The CDR3 runs 12 residues. V lost 3 bases, J lost 14 bases, and 5 bases stayed unmatched. Germline V gene sequence: CDR1 KGHDR, CDR2 SFDVKD. CDR3: CATSDAGTGWYF. The CDR3 nucleotides read TGTGCCACCAGTGATGCTGGGACAGGGTGGTATTTT.

This clone was counted a single time. The chain's CDR3 is CASSYSTSGSYEQYF. The CDR3 DNA follows: TGTGCCAGCAGTTACTCGACTAGCGGGAGTTACGAGCAGTACTTC. The chain recombines TRBV6-5 with TRBJ2-7; 12 bases agree with TRBD2. CDR3 length equals 15 residues. The germline gives CDR1 MNHEY, CDR2 SVGAGI. The V and J ends lost 0 bases and 4 bases, in that order; junction bases with no gene match: 1.